Presented here are 17 T cell receptor beta chains from one specimen sequenced in a study of graft-versus-host responses after intestinal transplantation. Method: immunoSEQ multiplex PCR; TCRdb's copy keeps in-frame clones and lacks some. The repertoire holds around 28,000 clones, around four fifths seen once, with more than 0.95% in the top ten. The source was PBMCs, collected roughly 29 days after intestinal transplant. The receptors here all came from a human patient who received an intestinal transplant, so some T cells may come from the graft donor.

The chain has TRBV7-3 and TRBJ2-5, with D unresolved. Trimming removed 0 bases at V and 2 bases at J, with 10 bases between. Germline assignment: CDR1 SGHTA and CDR2 FQGTGA. This CDR3 has 15 amino acids. CDR3 nucleotide sequence: TGTGCCAGCAGCTTAACACCGGTCCTTCAAGAGACCCAGTACTTC. Translation gives CASSLTPVLQETQYF.

The CDR3 reads CASSPGTGTYEQYF. The CDR3 bases are TGCGCCAGCAGCCCCGGGACAGGGACCTACGAGCAGTACTTC. This chain connects TRBV5-1 to TRBJ2-7, with 9 bases identical to TRBD1. This CDR3 contains 14 residues. Germline CDR1 SGHRS, CDR2 YFSETQ. After removal of 4 bases from V and 2 bases from J, the junction contained 4 bases not matched to a gene.

This clone has only a few counts. The genes are TRBV12-2 and TRBJ1-2. TRBV12-2 is marked as a pseudogene. There are 11 residues in the CDR3. The DNA of the CDR3 is TGTGCAAGTCCCCTCCCGGGGGGCTACACCTTC. Protein: CASPLPGGYTF.

The chain recombines TRBV19 with TRBJ1-6; no definite D call. V was clipped by 5 bases and J by 0 bases, with 11 bases between them. Germline CDR1 reads LNHDA; CDR2 reads SQIVND (reference sequence). The CDR3 contains 16 residues. The CDR3 DNA follows: TGTGCCAGTAGTCCCCAGAGTAGCTCCTATAATTCACCCCTCCACTTT. Translated, it gives CASSPQSSSYNSPLHF.

This clone occurred a few times. CDR3 region: CASSLEPVGGQGADGYTF. Here the CDR3 DNA reads TGCGCCAGCAGCTTGGAGCCCGTTGGAGGACAGGGGGCGGATGGCTACACCTTC. The chain recombines TRBV5-1 with TRBJ1-2; 11 bases are shared with TRBD1. V shed 0 bases, J shed 6 bases, and the junction held 13 bases outside the gene matches. This CDR3 is 18 amino acids long. Germline V lookup: CDR1 SGHRS, CDR2 YFSETQ.

This chain joins TRBV5-6 and TRBJ1-1, with D possibly matching TRBD1 (6 bases). Trimming stripped 1 base from V and 11 bases from J, with 15 bases between. The CDR3 totals 13 residues. The germline CDR1 and CDR2 sequences are SGHDT and YYEEEE. The CDR3 nucleotides read TGTGCCAGCAGCTTGCCAGGGGCCTTGGGGGCTTTCTTT. Amino acids: CASSLPGALGAFF.

The V gene is TRBV19, the J gene TRBJ1-2; 7 nucleotides match TRBD1. Germline values: CDR1 LNHDA, CDR2 SQIVND (reference sequence). The CDR3 loop spans 16 amino acids. V lost 3 bases, J lost 4 bases, and 11 bases stayed unmatched. The DNA for the CDR3 is TGTGCCAGTAGTATCATTACCGGGACAGTATCCTATGGCTACACCTTC. Translating it yields CASSIITGTVSYGYTF.

This chain joins TRBV30 and TRBJ1-3; D is unclear. Trimming took off 2 bases at V and 5 bases at J, with 7 bases between the two ends. The CDR3 spans 12 residues. The germline V gene encodes CDR1 GTSNPN and CDR2 SVGIG (reference sequence). The CDR3 region has the DNA TGTGCCTGGAGTCCTGAGAGAAACACCATATATTTT. The encoded protein is CAWSPERNTIYF.

J is TRBJ2-7 and V is TRBV27, with 7 positions matching TRBD1. Losses at the gene ends were 5 bases for V and 3 bases for J; bases not matched to a gene: 13. The CDR3 runs 16 residues. Per germline, CDR1 MNHEY and CDR2 SMNVEV (reference sequence). CDR3 in amino acids: CASSITGVGIYYEQYF. CDR3 bases: TGTGCCAGCAGTATCACAGGGGTGGGAATTTACTACGAGCAGTACTTC.

In its sample, this clone was seen once. The J gene is TRBJ2-3, the V gene TRBV6-5; 8 bases are shared with TRBD2. CDR1 MNHEY and CDR2 SVGAGI come from the germline V gene. With 8 bases clipped from V and 0 bases from J, the junction kept 4 bases outside the gene matches. This CDR3 has 14 residues. CDR3 bases: TGTGCCAGCTCTGGACTAGCCAGCACAGATACGCAGTATTTT. This encodes CASSGLASTDTQYF.

This rearrangement joins TRBV7-9 to TRBJ1-4; D is possibly TRBD1 (5 bases). The ends were cut back, 8 bases at V and 5 bases at J, with 18 bases in the middle. This CDR3 spans 15 amino acids. CDR1 and CDR2 (germline): SEHNR, FQNEAQ (reference sequence). Written as DNA, the CDR3 is TGTGCCAGCCACAATTCAGGGACTTACAATGAAAAACTGTTTTTT. Amino acid sequence: CASHNSGTYNEKLFF.

The genes are TRBV10-1 and TRBJ1-1; 10 positions match TRBD1. Germline V gene lookup returns CDR1 WNHNN and CDR2 SYGVQD (reference sequence). CDR3 length: 14 amino acids. The V gene end was trimmed by 6 bases and the J gene end by 1 base; junction bases not matched to a gene: 2. Here the CDR3 DNA reads TGCGCCAGCAGGACAGGGGGCGAGAACACTGAAGCTTTCTTT. This translates into CASRTGGENTEAFF.

The chain joins TRBV10-3 to TRBJ2-1; 10 nucleotides align to TRBD2. Germline V gene sequence: CDR1 ENHRY, CDR2 SYGVKD. Unmatched junction bases numbered 0, after V lost 3 bases and J lost 4 bases. The CDR3 contains 14 residues. CDR3 amino acids: CAISDSGGYNEQFF. The CDR3 region has the DNA TGTGCCATCAGTGATAGCGGGGGGTACAATGAGCAGTTCTTC.

This chain uses TRBV19 with TRBJ1-1; D may be TRBD1 (6 bases). The ends were cut back, 7 bases at V and 2 bases at J, with 11 bases in the middle. The CDR3 contains 13 residues. Looked up from germline, CDR1 is LNHDA and CDR2 is SQIVND (reference sequence). This CDR3 is CASNPTGNTEAFF. DNA of the CDR3: TGTGCCAGTAACCCGACAGGTAACACTGAAGCTTTCTTT.

This chain links TRBV10-1 with TRBJ2-5, with TRBD1 identical over 8 bases. This CDR3 region has 14 residues. Germline V gives CDR1 WNHNN, CDR2 SYGVQD (reference sequence). The V gene end was trimmed by 2 bases and the J gene end by 4 bases; junction bases not matched to a gene: 3. The CDR3 loop is CASSETGGGETQYF. The DNA of the CDR3 is TGCGCCAGCAGTGAGACAGGGGGAGGAGAGACCCAGTACTTC.

This chain links TRBV7-3 with TRBJ2-3; weak D call: TRBD2 (5 bases). Germline CDR1 is SGHTA and CDR2 is FQGTGA. This CDR3 is 14 amino acids long. Trimming removed 2 bases from V and 5 bases from J, with 11 bases in between. In DNA form, the CDR3 reads TGTGCCAGCAGCTTAGTCGGGGTCGGAGATACGCAGTATTTT. Its translation: CASSLVGVGDTQYF. Variable domain in full (rest from reference TRBV7-3 and TRBJ2-3): GAGVSQTPSNKVTEKGKYVELRCDPISGHTALYWYRQSLGQGPEFLIYFQGTGAADDSGLPNDRFFAVRPEGSVSTLKIQRTERGDSAVYLCASSLVGVGDTQYFGPGTRLTVL.

The chain joins TRBV7-6 to TRBJ2-7, with TRBD2 identical over 9 bases. This CDR3 region has 14 residues. Germline lookup yields CDR1 SGHVS and CDR2 FNYEAQ. With V trimmed by 1 base and J by 3 bases, 1 base remained unmatched. CDR3 residues: CASSLELAGYEQYF. The DNA for the CDR3 is TGTGCCAGCAGCTTAGAACTAGCGGGCTACGAGCAGTACTTC.